Listed below are T cell receptor beta chains from one sample, sequenced in a study of cytomegalovirus exposure and HLA in healthy donors. The repertoire was sequenced with immunoSEQ multiplex PCR; TCRdb's copy has only in-frame clones and lacks some. The sample shows some 89,000 clones, around 71% of them seen only once. Material: PBMCs. These receptor sequences come from a man aged 60 to 69 in good health and CMV-seronegative. Each CDR3 is given with its conserved first and last residue. The D gene is left open where the match is weak. Size values are once, few and many counts, or a class for expanded clones, and some rows have none.

clone_size | j_call | v_call | d_call | cdr3_nt | cdr3_aa
. | TRBJ1-1 | TRBV19 | TRBD1 | TGTGCCAGTACCCCGGGACAGACGAACACTGAAGCTTTCTTT | CASTPGQTNTEAFF
. | TRBJ2-2 | TRBV5-1 | . | TGCGCCAGCAGCCCAGAGGAATCCGGGGAGCTGTTTTTT | CASSPEESGELFF
few | TRBJ1-1 | TRBV19 | TRBD1 | TGTGCCAGTACCCCGGACAGGGGGAACACTGAAGCTTTCTTT | CASTPDRGNTEAFF
. | TRBJ1-2 | TRBV27 | . | TGTGCCAGCAGTCCCTTACCCTGGAGGGACTATGGCTACACCTTC | CASSPLPWRDYGYTF
. | TRBJ2-2 | TRBV5-1 | TRBD2 | TGCGCCAGCAGCTTCCGACTAGCGTCTACCGGGGAGCTGTTTTTT | CASSFRLASTGELFF
few | TRBJ2-2 | TRBV2 | . | TGTGCCAGCACGGGAATTGTGGGCGGGGAGCTGTTTTTT | CASTGIVGGELFF
. | TRBJ2-1 | TRBV30 | TRBD1 | TGTGCCTGGAGTAGGGGTTGGACAGGGCCTACCTACAATGAGCAGTTCTTC | CAWSRGWTGPTYNEQFF
. | TRBJ2-7 | TRBV5-4 | TRBD1 | TGTGCCAGCAGCTCGGGACAGGGAAACGAGCAGTACTTC | CASSSGQGNEQYF
. | TRBJ1-1 | TRBV6-6 | . | TGTGCCAGCAGAGGCAGGGACACTGAAGCTTTCTTT | CASRGRDTEAFF
once | TRBJ1-4 | TRBV5-1 | . | TGCGCCAGCAGCTTGGAAACGGGAGAAAAACTGTTTTTT | CASSLETGEKLFF
. | TRBJ2-7 | TRBV28 | . | TGTGCCAGCAGTTTCCAGACAGCTGGGTACGAGCAGTACTTC | CASSFQTAGYEQYF
. | TRBJ2-4 | TRBV7-2 | TRBD2 | TGTGCCAGCAGCTTAGGCTGGGTTAGCGGGGGGAACATTCAGTACTTC | CASSLGWVSGGNIQYF
. | TRBJ2-5 | TRBV6-6 | . | TGTGCCAGCAGTTACCTATCCCAAGAGACCCAGTACTTC | CASSYLSQETQYF
few | TRBJ2-5 | TRBV6-6 | TRBD1 | TGTGCCAGCAGTTCAGGGGGCGCAGAGACCCAGTACTTC | CASSSGGAETQYF
. | TRBJ2-2 | TRBV10-3 | TRBD2 | TGTGCCGTTGCGGGGGTTAGCGCGAACACCGGGGAGCTGTTTTTT | CAVAGVSANTGELFF
. | TRBJ2-7 | TRBV29-1 | . | TGCAGCGTTGGGGGCGATGGGGCCACCGAGCAGTACTTC | CSVGGDGATEQYF
few | TRBJ1-5 | TRBV6-5 | . | TGTGCCAGCAGTAGAACAGGGAGAGAAGATCAGCCCCAGCATTTT | CASSRTGREDQPQHF
. | TRBJ1-1 | TRBV9 | . | TGTGCCAGCAGCAGCGTAGAAGCGGGTAACACTGAAGCTTTCTTT | CASSSVEAGNTEAFF
few | TRBJ2-2 | TRBV28 | TRBD2 | TGTGCCAGCGGGCGGGGGGCCACCGGGGAGCTGTTTTTT | CASGRGATGELFF
. | TRBJ1-4 | TRBV2 | TRBD1 | TGTGCCAGCAGGCCAGACAGGGGCGATGGTGAAAAACTGTTTTTT | CASRPDRGDGEKLFF
. | TRBJ2-6 | TRBV5-8 | TRBD1 | TGTGCCAGCAGCCTACAGACAGGGGAGTCTGGGGCCAACGTCCTGACTTTC | CASSLQTGESGANVLTF
. | TRBJ1-4 | TRBV2 | TRBD1 | TGTGCCAGTGGGCCCCGACAGGGTGGAAATGAAAAACTGTTTTTT | CASGPRQGGNEKLFF
. | TRBJ1-1 | TRBV7-9 | . | TGTGCCAGCAGCTTACACCCGCGCGAAGCTTTCTTT | CASSLHPREAFF
. | TRBJ2-1 | TRBV7-7 | . | TGTGCTAGCAGCTTAGGGGGAACAGGGATCGATGAGCAGTTCTTC | CASSLGGTGIDEQFF
. | TRBJ2-2 | TRBV10-2 | TRBD1 | TGCGCCAGCAGATCAGGGGGAGCCCCCGGGGAGCTGTTTTTT | CASRSGGAPGELFF
. | TRBJ1-5 | TRBV28 | . | TGTGCCAGCAGTCTCACAGGGATTAGCAATCAGCCCCAGCATTTT | CASSLTGISNQPQHF
. | TRBJ1-1 | TRBV18 | TRBD1 | TGTGCCAGCTCACCCGGGACAGGGGGCATTGAAGCTTTCTTT | CASSPGTGGIEAFF
. | TRBJ2-5 | TRBV6-1 | . | TGTGCCAGCAGTGAAACTTGGAGGGAGACCCAGTACTTC | CASSETWRETQYF
. | TRBJ2-1 | TRBV19 | TRBD2 | TGTGCCAGTAGTATGAGCGGGAGCTCCTACAATGAGCAGTTCTTC | CASSMSGSSYNEQFF
. | TRBJ2-7 | TRBV7-2 | TRBD1 | TGTGCCAGCAATGGGGGCAGGGGGCAGTACGAGCAGTACTTC | CASNGGRGQYEQYF
. | TRBJ2-3 | TRBV5-1 | . | TGCGCCAGCAGCTCACAGGCTTCTAGCACAGATACGCAGTATTTT | CASSSQASSTDTQYF
. | TRBJ2-2 | TRBV19 | . | TGTGCCAGTAGGAGGAACACCGGGGAGCTGTTTTTT | CASRRNTGELFF
. | TRBJ2-1 | TRBV6-5 | TRBD1 | TGTGCCAGCAGTTCTCCGGGACAGGGCTCCTACAATGAGCAGTTCTTC | CASSSPGQGSYNEQFF
. | TRBJ1-6 | TRBV10-3 | TRBD1 | TGTGCCATCAGAGACAGGGGAGGAATCAATTCACCCCTCCACTTT | CAIRDRGGINSPLHF
. | TRBJ1-1 | TRBV5-1 | . | TGCGCCAGCTCCACTGAGGGTACTGAAGCTTTCTTT | CASSTEGTEAFF
few | TRBJ1-4 | TRBV2 | . | TGTGCCAGCACCTCCCCGGTGGGCCAGGGAACGGGTAATGAAAAACTGTTTTTT | CASTSPVGQGTGNEKLFF
few | TRBJ2-4 | TRBV5-1 | TRBD2 | TGCGCCAGCAGCACGGGACTAGCGGGAGCGATTGGGTACTTC | CASSTGLAGAIGYF
once | TRBJ2-5 | TRBV5-4 | . | TGTGCCAGCAGCCTCAGGGGCGCGCAAGAGACCCAGTACTTC | CASSLRGAQETQYF
few | TRBJ2-1 | TRBV4-1 | TRBD2 | TGCGCCAGCAGCCAAGTGAGGACTAGCGGGGGGTATGAGCAGTTCTTC | CASSQVRTSGGYEQFF
. | TRBJ1-6 | TRBV28 | TRBD1 | TGTGCCAGCCGCGGACAGGGAAATTCACCCCTCCACTTT | CASRGQGNSPLHF
. | TRBJ1-3 | TRBV5-6 | . | TGTGCCAGCAGCTTGGGGTCAGGGGCTGGAAACACCATATATTTT | CASSLGSGAGNTIYF
once | TRBJ2-3 | TRBV28 | . | TGTGCCAGCAGTTTCCTCCCCAGGGCCCCCATCACAGATACGCAGTATTTT | CASSFLPRAPITDTQYF
few | TRBJ2-7 | TRBV28 | TRBD1 | TGTGCCAGCAGTTCTCCGGGACAGGGGCAACCGGGACAATCCTACGAGCAGTACTTC | CASSSPGQGQPGQSYEQYF
. | TRBJ2-5 | TRBV9 | TRBD1 | TGTGCCAGCAGCGCACAGGGGACCGAGACCCAGTACTTC | CASSAQGTETQYF
. | TRBJ2-1 | TRBV25-1 | TRBD1 | TGTGCCAGCAGTGACTTGAACAGGGGAGACCGAACCGAGCAGTTCTTC | CASSDLNRGDRTEQFF
. | TRBJ2-7 | TRBV29-1 | TRBD2 | TGCAGCGTCGCAGGGACTAGCGGGAGGAGATCCTACGAGCAGTACTTC | CSVAGTSGRRSYEQYF
few | TRBJ2-5 | TRBV7-6 | . | TGTGCCAGCAGCTTAAGCGAGACCCAGTACTTC | CASSLSETQYF
once | TRBJ1-2 | TRBV28 | . | TGTGCCAGCAGTAGACCCCCAGCGGATGGCTACACCTTC | CASSRPPADGYTF
. | TRBJ2-1 | TRBV14 | TRBD2 | TGTGCCAGCAGCCCTCCCTGGGGGAGCGGGAGACTCAATGAGCAGTTCTTC | CASSPPWGSGRLNEQFF
few | TRBJ1-2 | TRBV2 | . | TGTGCCAGCAGTGAACACTTCGCCCCGGGAGACTATGGCTACACCTTC | CASSEHFAPGDYGYTF
. | TRBJ2-7 | TRBV4-1 | TRBD2 | TGCGCCAGCAGCCAGGGGGGACACTTCACTAGCGGGAGGGGTTCCTACGAGCAGTACTTC | CASSQGGHFTSGRGSYEQYF
few | TRBJ2-1 | TRBV19 | TRBD2 | TGTGCCAGTAGTATATATGCGGGAGAGGGTTACAATGAGCAGTTCTTC | CASSIYAGEGYNEQFF